This T cell receptor beta chain was profiled in a study of T cell responses to AZD1222 COVID-19 vaccine. Study overall: Timing groups of about 4 and about 12 weeks for second doses were pooled.

CDR3 length: 13 residues. Per the germline V gene, CDR1 is LNHDA and CDR2 is SQIVND (reference sequence). Trimming took off 6 bases at V and 5 bases at J, with 14 bases between the two ends. Study observations and caveats: Donors were chiefly white British, with a greater number of females, and clonal diversity was perhaps underestimated. Vaccine-associated CD4 TCRs ranged over spike, dominating at 160-218 and 743-854. It was only six AZD1222 recipients who were seropositive at baseline.

For this clone: Its cognate antigen is unknown.

TCRdb's copy holds only in-frame clones and misses some; the assay was immunoSEQ multiplex PCR. The sample includes some 140,000 clones, about 90% of them seen just once. This sequence was found in an adult in good health. The sequencing here drew on peripheral blood, taken on day 0 of AZD1222 vaccination. The gene calls are TRBV19 and TRBJ2-7; D may be TRBD1 (8 bases). The CDR3 bases are TGTGCCAGTAGCTACAGGGGGGGAAACGAGCAGTACTTC. It encodes CASSYRGGNEQYF.